The 2 T cell receptor beta chains below all came from one sample that was sequenced in a study of preoperative IRX-2 immunotherapy in early breast cancer. Assay: immunoSEQ multiplex PCR; the TCRdb copy retains only in-frame clones and omits some. The sample has about 3,900 clones; around 69% are singletons. Specified treatment: preoperative locoregional IRX-2 cytokine immunotherapy. The specimen comprised tumor tissue, sampled after IRX-2 immunotherapy. These TCRs come from a human donor with breast cancer.

This clone was seen more than once but under ten times. The rearrangement links TRBV11-3 to TRBJ2-3; 12 nucleotides line up with TRBD2. Germline V lookup: CDR1 SGHNT, CDR2 YENEEA. The V gene end was trimmed by 5 bases and the J gene end by 5 bases; junction bases not matched to a gene: 5. CDR3 length: 15 residues. The chain's CDR3 is CASSRLAGAEDTQYF. For the CDR3, the DNA is TGTGCCAGCAGCCGACTAGCGGGAGCGGAAGATACGCAGTATTTT.

This chain joins TRBV11-3 and TRBJ2-3; D may match TRBD1 or TRBD2 (5 bases each). Trimming shortened V by 3 bases and J by 2 bases, and 12 bases separated the two germline ends. Germline-derived CDR1 and CDR2 are SGHNT and YENEEA. This CDR3 comprises 15 residues. The CDR3 nucleotides are TGTGCCAGCAGCTTGGAAGGGACCCTCACAGATACGCAGTATTTT. Amino acid sequence: CASSLEGTLTDTQYF.